These T cell receptor beta chains were read from a single sample in a study of blood T cells in healthy people across ages. A single record per CDR3 protein comes from TCRdb applying MiXCR to the 5' RACE reads. The data contain hundreds of thousands of distinct CDR3 sequences, 20% to 25% of them seen just once; the ten biggest clones take up 3% to 4%. Sequenced input: blood. Source of these receptors: a man in his sixties or seventies in good health. Both conserved end residues are part of each CDR3. A D gene is named only where the DNA matches it firmly. Size tells how often a clone was seen (once, few, many) or the class of an expanded clone, and some rows leave it out.

clone size	V gene	J gene	D gene	CDR3 DNA	CDR3 protein
few	TRBV2	TRBJ2-1	.	TGTGCCAGCGGATACAATGAGCAGTTCTTC	CASGYNEQFF
.	TRBV3-1	TRBJ2-1	.	TGTGCCAGCAGCCAAGATCCCTTTTACAATGAGCAGTTCTTC	CASSQDPFYNEQFF
.	TRBV9	TRBJ1-2	.	TGTGCCAGCAGCCCTATAGACAGCGCAGATGGCTACACCTTC	CASSPIDSADGYTF
few	TRBV28	TRBJ2-1	TRBD2	TGTGCCAGCAGTGACGGTCACGGGAGGTCTCACAATGAGCAGTTCTTC	CASSDGHGRSHNEQFF
.	TRBV6-2/TRBV6-3	TRBJ2-5	.	TGTGCCAGCAGCCCTTTTGGGAGAGATGAGACCCAGTACTTC	CASSPFGRDETQYF
few	TRBV20-1	TRBJ2-1	TRBD2	TGCAGTGTAAGCGGCGGGACTAGCGGGAGAAATGAGCAGTTCTTC	CSVSGGTSGRNEQFF
.	TRBV7-3	TRBJ2-1	.	TGTGCCAGCAGCTTAAGGGGCGGTGATGAGCAGTTCTTC	CASSLRGGDEQFF
few	TRBV7-9	TRBJ1-2	.	TGTGCCAGCAGCTTAATACAAGGCCCCAAGGGTTTCACCTTC	CASSLIQGPKGFTF
.	TRBV20-1	TRBJ2-1	TRBD2	TGCAGTGCTTTCGGACTAGCGGGAGAGGGTGAGCAGTTCTTC	CSAFGLAGEGEQFF
.	TRBV5-1	TRBJ1-2	.	TGCGCCAGCAGGGACGGATCTCTCTATGGCTACACCTTC	CASRDGSLYGYTF
.	TRBV19	TRBJ1-3	.	TGTGCCAGTAGTATTTCAGCCATCTCTGGAAACACCATATATTTT	CASSISAISGNTIYF
.	TRBV29-1	TRBJ2-7	.	TGCAGTGCCAAAGACCTTTACTCCTACGAGCAGTACTTC	CSAKDLYSYEQYF
.	TRBV6-5	TRBJ2-1	.	TGCGCCAGCAGCTCGGGACGCTGCAATGAGCAGTTCTTC	CASSSGRCNEQFF
.	TRBV12-3/TRBV12-4	TRBJ2-7	.	TGTGCCAGCAGGGCGGCGGGACAACCCTACGAGCAGTACTTC	CASRAAGQPYEQYF
.	TRBV7-9	TRBJ1-5	.	TGTGCCAGCAGCCTTGAATCACACAATCAGCCCCAGCATTTT	CASSLESHNQPQHF
few	TRBV3-1	TRBJ2-5	TRBD1	TGTGCCAGCAGCCGCCGGGACAGAGAGACCCAGTACTTC	CASSRRDRETQYF
.	TRBV20-1	TRBJ1-1	TRBD1	TGCAGTGCTCGGGACAGGGGGCGCCCCATGAACACTGAAGCTTTCTTT	CSARDRGRPMNTEAFF
.	TRBV5-6	TRBJ1-4	.	TGTGCCAGCAGCTTGGGACCGGTCCTGCAACCTCGGGGTGAAAAGCTGTTTTTT	CASSLGPVLQPRGEKLFF
many	TRBV7-9	TRBJ2-1	TRBD1	TGTGCCAGCAGCTCCGGACAGGGGTGGCACCATGAGCAGTTCTTC	CASSSGQGWHHEQFF
.	TRBV19	TRBJ1-4	.	TGTGCCAGTAGTATAACATGGGATGAAAAACTGTTTTTT	CASSITWDEKLFF
once	TRBV27	TRBJ2-5	TRBD2	TGTGCCAGCAGTCCCAACCACGGACTAGCGGGATCCTACAAGCAGTACTTC	CASSPNHGLAGSYKQYF
.	TRBV10-3	TRBJ2-1	.	TGTGCCATCAGTGACCCGACTAGGGAGCAGTTCTTC	CAISDPTREQFF
.	TRBV7-2	TRBJ1-4	TRBD1	TGTGCCAGCAGCTTAGGACAGGGTGAAAAACTGTTTTTT	CASSLGQGEKLFF
.	TRBV11-2	TRBJ2-5	.	TGTGCCAGCAGCTTAGGGGCGGTGTCAGAAGAGGCCCAGTACTTC	CASSLGAVSEEAQYF
.	TRBV3-1	TRBJ1-1	.	TGTGCCAGCAGCCCGGATGAGGTTATGAACACTGAAGCTTTCTTT	CASSPDEVMNTEAFF
.	TRBV20-1	TRBJ2-1	TRBD2	TGCAGTGCCCTACGGACTAGCGGGAGGTCAAATGAGCAGTTCTTC	CSALRTSGRSNEQFF
few	TRBV7-9	TRBJ1-2	TRBD1	TGTGCCAGCAGCTTGTGGACAGGCTCAGGCTACACCTTC	CASSLWTGSGYTF
.	TRBV20-1	TRBJ2-7	TRBD1	TGCGGTGCTCTCCACACGGGACAGGGTCCCTACGAGCAGTACTTC	CGALHTGQGPYEQYF
few	TRBV28	TRBJ2-2	.	TGTGCCAGCAGTTTTATCTCCGGGGAGCTGTTTTTT	CASSFISGELFF
.	TRBV3-1	TRBJ2-2	.	TGTGCCAGCAGCCGAACTGGATTCAACACCGGGGAGCTGTTTTTT	CASSRTGFNTGELFF
few	TRBV2	TRBJ1-1	TRBD1	TGTGCCAGCATTAAACGACAGGGGATTGGTGAAGCTTTCTTT	CASIKRQGIGEAFF
few	TRBV20-1	TRBJ2-1	TRBD2	TGCAGTGCTCAGCGGGAGAATGAGCAGTTCTTC	CSAQRENEQFF
few	TRBV20-1	TRBJ1-5	TRBD1	TGCAGTGCTAGAGGTTGGACAGGGGAATCTCAGCCCCAGCATTTT	CSARGWTGESQPQHF
few	TRBV15	TRBJ2-7	TRBD2	TGTGCCACCGCCTGGGCTAGCGGGACGAGCTCCTACGAGCAGTACTTC	CATAWASGTSSYEQYF
.	TRBV6-5	TRBJ2-1	TRBD2	TGTGCCAGCAGTTACTCTACGGGACTAGCGGGATCTGAGCAGTTCTTC	CASSYSTGLAGSEQFF
few	TRBV5-1	TRBJ2-3	.	TGCGCCAGCAGCTTGGAGTATACGCAGTATTTT	CASSLEYTQYF
many	TRBV29-1	TRBJ2-5	.	TGCAGCGTTGAAGTGGAACATATAGAGACCCAGTACTTC	CSVEVEHIETQYF
few	TRBV7-2	TRBJ1-5	TRBD1	TGTGCCAGCAGCCCCGGGCGACAGGGGGCGGGCAATCAGCCCCAGCATTTT	CASSPGRQGAGNQPQHF
.	TRBV29-1	TRBJ2-7	TRBD1	TGCAGCGTCGACAGGGGTAGGTCCTACAATGAGCAGTACTTC	CSVDRGRSYNEQYF
few	TRBV28	TRBJ2-2	TRBD1	TGTGCCAGCGCCACAGGGGGGAAAAACACCGGGGAGCTGTTTTTT	CASATGGKNTGELFF
.	TRBV12-3/TRBV12-4	TRBJ2-5	.	TGTGCCAGCAGCCGGACGACCAGGGAGACCCAGTACTTC	CASSRTTRETQYF
few	TRBV6-4	TRBJ2-5	TRBD2	TGTGCCACGTTCCAGCGGGAGGGGGAAGAGACCCAGTACTTC	CATFQREGEETQYF
.	TRBV29-1	TRBJ2-5	.	TGCAGCGTTTTATCACAGCAAGAGACCCAGTACTTC	CSVLSQQETQYF
.	TRBV4-1	TRBJ2-1	.	TGCGCCAGCAGCCAAGTAGATAGCAATGAGCAGTTCTTC	CASSQVDSNEQFF
few	TRBV5-6	TRBJ2-7	TRBD2	TGTGCCAGCAGCAGACGGACTAGCGGGAGCGGTTGGGAGCAGTACTTC	CASSRRTSGSGWEQYF
few	TRBV28	TRBJ2-5	.	TGTGCCAGCACCCGGGGGTACCAAGAGACCCAGTACTTC	CASTRGYQETQYF
few	TRBV4-1	TRBJ1-5	.	TGCGCCAGCAGCCAAGTGCAGGGCAATCAGCCCCAGCATTTT	CASSQVQGNQPQHF